The rows below give T cell receptor beta chains drawn from one sample of a study of blood T cell repertoires in COVID-19. The assay was immunoSEQ multiplex PCR, and TCRdb's table has in-frame clones only and misses some. The sample lists 150,000 or so clones, around 87% seen once, with about 5.7% in the top ten. What was sequenced was peripheral blood. The receptors were sampled from an elderly man with acute or convalescent COVID-19. Both conserved end residues are part of each CDR3.

v_call: TRBV5-5
cdr3_aa: CASSFTGGEQYF

v_call: TRBV27
cdr3_aa: CASRQNEKLFF

v_call: TRBV5-1
cdr3_aa: CASSLNSLLSGANVLTF

v_call: TRBV5-1
cdr3_aa: CASSRVLAGSYEQYF

v_call: TRBV29-1
cdr3_aa: CSVGPGVNTGELFF

v_call: TRBV11-2
cdr3_aa: CASSGQEQETQYF

v_call: TRBV5-1
cdr3_aa: CASSLVLAGGLTYNEQFF

v_call: TRBV7-8
cdr3_aa: CASSANPGQGTLPQHF

v_call: TRBV29-1
cdr3_aa: CSVERGLADSYNEQFF

v_call: TRBV7-2
cdr3_aa: CASSLAEQTQYF

v_call: TRBV5-6
cdr3_aa: CASSPGLAANTGELFF

v_call: TRBV5-1
cdr3_aa: CASSLSQGVNEQYF

v_call: TRBV9
cdr3_aa: CASSPNTGNLNTEAFF

v_call: TRBV5-1
cdr3_aa: CASSLEGARDYGYTF

v_call: TRBV6-2/TRBV6-3
cdr3_aa: CASSYVRGMNTEAFF

v_call: TRBV11-2
cdr3_aa: CASSLASGRVNEQFF

v_call: TRBV30
cdr3_aa: CAWTVMNTEAFF

v_call: TRBV5-8
cdr3_aa: CASSLGGPQYF

v_call: TRBV30
cdr3_aa: CAWSVGATSNQPQHF

v_call: TRBV19
cdr3_aa: CASRNTGSLYGYTF

v_call: TRBV19
cdr3_aa: CASSIHIENEQFF

v_call: TRBV9
cdr3_aa: CASNSGGTTGAYGYTF

v_call: TRBV3-1/TRBV3-2
cdr3_aa: CASSQLWGYTF

v_call: TRBV6-5
cdr3_aa: CASSLAFTPGNTIYF